The 28 T cell receptor beta chains below come from one sample, sequenced in a study of blood T cell repertoires in COVID-19. Profiled with immunoSEQ multiplex PCR; TCRdb holds only in-frame clones, not every one. The sample yields 120,000 to 150,000 clones, almost 85% seen once. The sequenced sample consisted of peripheral blood. The receptor set was obtained from a human donor with acute or convalescent COVID-19. The donor label of this sample is uncertain.

This rearrangement joins TRBV5-4 to TRBJ1-2, with D tentatively TRBD1 (5 bases). CDR3 size: 14 residues. Trimming took 0 bases from V and 4 from J, leaving 10 bases between them. The germline V gene has CDR1 SGHNT and CDR2 YYREEE (reference sequence). Here the CDR3 reads CASSLAGGAYGYTF. As DNA, the CDR3 is TGTGCCAGCAGCTTGGCCGGCGGGGCCTATGGCTACACCTTC. The full variable domain, with the rest looked up from reference TRBV5-4 and TRBJ1-2, is ETGVTQSPTHLIKTRGQQVTLRCSSQSGHNTVSWYQQALGQGPQFIFQYYREEENGRGNFPPRFSGLQFPNYSSELNVNALELDDSALYLCASSLAGGAYGYTFGSGTRLTVV.

The sample holds one count of this clone. The chain links TRBV28 to TRBJ2-1; perhaps TRBD1 as D (6 bases). The CDR3 loop spans 15 amino acids. The germline V and J ends were trimmed by 8 bases and 7 bases, with 21 bases remaining between them. Germline lookup yields CDR1 MDHEN and CDR2 SYDVKM. CDR3 nucleotides: TGTGCCAGCGAAGAGGGGGACGCTACGTGGAATGAGCAGTTCTTC. This sequence encodes CASEEGDATWNEQFF.

The V and J genes are TRBV7-2 and TRBJ1-5, with a tentative D call TRBD1 (5 bases). V was clipped by 3 bases and J by 2 bases, with 11 bases between them. Per germline, CDR1 SGHTA and CDR2 FQGNSA. The CDR3 has 15 residues. This CDR3 is CASSLDNRGNQPQHF. The CDR3 nucleotides read TGTGCCAGCAGCTTGGACAATCGAGGCAATCAGCCCCAGCATTTT.

The rearrangement joins TRBV3-1 (or the pseudogene TRBV3-2) to TRBJ2-2, with a tentative D call TRBD1 (6 bases). This CDR3 comprises 16 residues. Trimming took 2 bases from V and 0 from J, leaving 10 bases between them. CDR1 and CDR2 from the germline V gene are LGHDT and YNNKEL (reference sequence). The CDR3 DNA is TGTGCCAGCAGCCAACGTACAGGGTCGAACACCGGGGAGCTGTTTTTT. Translation: CASSQRTGSNTGELFF.

This chain connects TRBV15 to TRBJ1-5; D gene ambiguous. The germline V gene has CDR1 LNHNV and CDR2 YYDKDF (reference sequence). Between the trimmed V and J ends, which lost 0 bases and 2 bases, there was a span of 11 bases. This CDR3 region has 16 residues. CDR3 loop: CATSRESSTGNQPQHF. The CDR3 DNA is TGTGCCACCAGCAGAGAATCTAGTACTGGCAATCAGCCCCAGCATTTT.

The chain links TRBV29-1 to TRBJ1-1; tentatively, D is TRBD1 (6 bases). Germline V gene sequence: CDR1 SQVTM, CDR2 ANQGSEA. Trimming shortened V by 5 bases and J by 6 bases, and 13 bases separated the two germline ends. This CDR3 is built from 12 residues. CDR3 in DNA: TGCAGCGTTCCGGGACAAGGGTCTGAAGCTTTCTTT. The encoded protein is CSVPGQGSEAFF.

The chain has TRBV7-2 and TRBJ1-1; no definite D call. CDR1 SGHTA and CDR2 FQGNSA come from the germline V gene. This CDR3 has 13 residues. The V and J ends lost 5 bases and 8 bases respectively, with 15 bases between them. The CDR3 loop is CASSRAAGSEAFF. CDR3 nucleotide sequence: TGTGCCAGCAGCCGCGCGGCGGGGTCGGAAGCTTTCTTT.

The rearrangement links TRBV9 to TRBJ1-2, with 8 bases lining up with TRBD1. Trimming removed 4 bases from V and 6 bases from J; junction bases left unmatched: 11. This CDR3 has 15 residues. Germline values: CDR1 SGDLS, CDR2 YYNGEE. CDR3 coding DNA: TGTGCCAGCAGCCAGCAGGGGGCGAGTTGGGATGGCTACACCTTC. Amino acid sequence: CASSQQGASWDGYTF.

The V and J genes are TRBV11-3 and TRBJ1-4; the D gene is possibly TRBD1 (6 bases). V dropped 1 base and J dropped 1 base, with 10 bases sitting between them. CDR1 and CDR2 from the germline V gene are SGHNT and YENEEA. This CDR3 has 16 amino acids. CDR3 bases: TGTGCCAGCAGCTTAGTCAGCAGGGGAACTAATGAAAAACTGTTTTTT. Translating gives CASSLVSRGTNEKLFF.

On this clone: Other DNA sequences from this sample encode an identical CDR3 as well. This chain links TRBV5-1 with TRBJ2-1; TRBD1 matches at 10 bases. The trim removed 0 bases at V and 5 bases at J, leaving 2 bases unmatched. The V gene's germline CDR1 is SGHRS and CDR2 YFSETQ. The length of the CDR3 is 15 residues. This CDR3 reads CASSLGQGAHNEQFF. CDR3 nucleotides: TGCGCCAGCAGCTTGGGACAGGGGGCCCACAATGAGCAGTTCTTC.

This chain connects TRBV7-2 to TRBJ1-2, with D unclear. The V end was cut by 2 bases, the J end by 4 bases, with 11 bases between. CDR1 is SGHTA, CDR2 FQGNSA, per germline. CDR3 length: 14 amino acids. In DNA, the CDR3 is TGTGCCAGCAGCTTAAAGCTGCAGGCCTATGGCTACACCTTC. This codes for CASSLKLQAYGYTF.

CDR3 loop: CASSWLKGELFF. CDR3 nucleotides: TGTGCCAGCAGTTGGCTTAAGGGGGAGCTGTTTTTT. The rearrangement uses TRBV6-5 and TRBJ2-2, with D unclear. In germline, CDR1 is MNHEY, CDR2 SVGAGI. The V gene lost 4 bases and the J gene lost 8 bases, with 8 bases spanning the gap. The CDR3 is made up of 12 amino acids.

This chain uses TRBV29-1 with TRBJ1-2, with D unresolved. The V end was cut by 5 bases, the J end by 8 bases, with 18 bases between. There are 13 residues in the CDR3. Germline values: CDR1 SQVTM, CDR2 ANQGSEA. CDR3 nucleotide sequence: TGCAGCGTTTCATTATCGGTGACTCGGGGCTACACCTTC. It translates to CSVSLSVTRGYTF.

The CDR3 loop reads CATSRDSETQYF. The CDR3 nucleotides are TGTGCCACCAGCAGAGATTCGGAGACCCAGTACTTC. The gene calls are TRBV15 and TRBJ2-5; unclear D gene. Germline-derived CDR1 and CDR2 are LNHNV and YYDKDF (reference sequence). Between the trimmed V and J ends, which lost 0 bases and 5 bases, there was a span of 4 bases. The CDR3 covers 12 residues.

The CDR3, as DNA: TGTGCCTGGAGTGGGTTGCGGACAGACTACGAGCAGTACTTC. Its translation: CAWSGLRTDYEQYF. The gene calls are TRBV30 and TRBJ2-7, with D possibly being TRBD1 (6 bases). The germline V gene encodes CDR1 GTSNPN and CDR2 SVGIG (reference sequence). V shed 1 base and J shed 3 bases, with 13 bases lying between them. The CDR3 extends over 14 amino acids.

V gene TRBV12-3 or TRBV12-4 combines with J gene TRBJ1-4; D possibly corresponds to TRBD1 (5 bases). The V and J ends lost 3 bases and 10 bases respectively, with 12 bases between them. This CDR3 is built from 13 residues. The CDR3 reads CASSLGDGRKLFF. The DNA for the CDR3 is TGTGCCAGCAGTTTGGGGGACGGGAGAAAACTGTTTTTT.

This clone was seen ten or more times. The CDR3 DNA reads TGTGCCAGTAGCCATCGCCGCGGGGGCGCCTACAATGAGCAGTTCTTC. This encodes CASSHRRGGAYNEQFF. This chain joins TRBV19 and TRBJ2-1; the D gene is possibly TRBD2 (7 bases). Germline values: CDR1 LNHDA, CDR2 SQIVND (reference sequence). The V end lost 6 bases, the J end lost 2 bases, and 17 bases lay between the germline ends. The CDR3 covers 16 residues.

The chain joins TRBV6-2 or TRBV6-3 to TRBJ1-2; 8 bases are shared with TRBD1. V was pared by 2 bases and J by 8 bases, with 13 bases of the junction left unmatched. The germline V gene encodes CDR1 MNHEY and CDR2 SVGEGT. The CDR3 consists of 16 residues. This CDR3 reads CASSYRGQGAIGGYTF. In nucleotides, the CDR3 is TGTGCCAGCAGTTACCGAGGACAGGGCGCGATCGGGGGCTACACCTTC.

The chain employs TRBV10-3 and TRBJ2-2, with 10 bases that match TRBD2. Germline V lookup: CDR1 ENHRY, CDR2 SYGVKD. Unmatched junction bases numbered 4, after V lost 3 bases and J lost 6 bases. This CDR3 has 15 residues. The CDR3 nucleotides read TGTGCCATCAGTGATAATAGCGGGGGGCCCGGGGAGCTGTTTTTT. This sequence encodes CAISDNSGGPGELFF.

The chain combines TRBV19 with TRBJ1-5; no clear D gene. The CDR3 covers 14 residues. The germline V and J ends were trimmed by 4 bases and 4 bases, with 11 bases remaining between them. Looked up from germline, CDR1 is LNHDA and CDR2 is SQIVND (reference sequence). For the CDR3, the DNA is TGTGCCAGTAGTAAGGAGGGTTTTAATCAGCCCCAGCATTTT. It translates to CASSKEGFNQPQHF.

The rearrangement links TRBV15 to TRBJ1-5, with 7 bases identical to TRBD1. There are 17 residues in the CDR3. The germline gives CDR1 LNHNV, CDR2 YYDKDF (reference sequence). V lost 0 bases and J lost 4; bases outside the gene matches: 9. For the CDR3, the DNA is TGTGCCACCAGCAGAGACAGACAGGGATATAGAAATCAGCCCCAGCATTTT. Its translation: CATSRDRQGYRNQPQHF.

This chain uses TRBV6-1 with TRBJ2-3; 7 bases align to TRBD2. This CDR3 is 14 amino acids long. V gave up 0 bases and J gave up 7 bases; unmatched junction bases: 4. In germline, CDR1 is MNHNS, CDR2 SASEGT. CDR3 sequence (DNA): TGTGCCAGCAGTGAAGCGGGGGGGGTAAATACGCAGTATTTT. It yields the protein CASSEAGGVNTQYF.

The V and J genes are TRBV4-3 and TRBJ2-3; 10 nucleotides agree with TRBD2. CDR1 and CDR2 from the germline V gene are LGHNA and YSLEER. After removal of 4 bases from V and 6 bases from J, the junction contained 19 bases not matched to a gene. This CDR3 is built from 19 residues. The CDR3 loop reads CASSLRWTSASGGRDTQYF. The DNA for the CDR3 is TGCGCCAGCAGCCTGCGTTGGACTTCAGCTAGCGGGGGCCGGGATACGCAGTATTTT.

This clone is termed medium-sized. This chain connects TRBV7-2 to TRBJ1-2; D might be TRBD1 (5 bases). Germline CDR1 and CDR2: SGHTA and FQGNSA. The germline V and J ends were trimmed by 2 bases and 2 bases, with 9 bases remaining between them. CDR3 length: 14 residues. DNA for the CDR3: TGTGCCAGCAGCTTAACAGGCGTAAACTATGGCTACACCTTC. This encodes CASSLTGVNYGYTF. The full variable domain, rest sourced from reference TRBV7-2 and TRBJ1-2, is GAGVSQSPSNKVTEKGKDVELRCDPISGHTALYWYRQSLGQGLEFLIYFQGNSAPDKSGLPSDRFSAERTGGSVSTLTIQRTQQEDSAVYLCASSLTGVNYGYTFGSGTRLTVV.

This rearrangement joins TRBV6-5 to TRBJ1-1, with 7 bases fitting TRBD1. The V and J ends lost 7 bases and 4 bases, in that order; junction bases with no gene match: 6. The CDR3 covers 13 residues. CDR1 MNHEY and CDR2 SVGAGI come from the germline V gene. CDR3 amino acids: CASNNRGTTEAFF. The CDR3 coding sequence is TGTGCCAGCAACAACAGGGGTACCACTGAAGCTTTCTTT.

The DNA for the CDR3 is TGCGCCAGCAGCTACCAGGGGGAACAGAACACTGAAGCTTTCTTT. This codes for CASSYQGEQNTEAFF. V usage is TRBV5-1 and J usage is TRBJ1-1; 7 positions match TRBD1. Germline V gene lookup returns CDR1 SGHRS and CDR2 YFSETQ. V trimming: 3 bases; J trimming: 1 base; junction bases outside the gene matches: 6. The CDR3 is 15 amino acids.

V usage is TRBV5-8 and J usage is TRBJ1-5; 8 nucleotides match TRBD1. Germline loops: CDR1 SGHTS, CDR2 YDEGEE. This CDR3 comprises 15 residues. V trimming: 4 bases; J trimming: 4 bases; junction bases outside the gene matches: 7. The CDR3 nucleotides are TGTGCCAGCAGCCCAGGACAGGGTTGGAATCAGCCCCAGCATTTT. Residues: CASSPGQGWNQPQHF.

The V gene is TRBV7-3, the J gene TRBJ2-7, with D possibly being TRBD1 (5 bases). Trimming removed 5 bases at V and 5 bases at J, with 19 bases between. This CDR3 has 15 residues. Germline values: CDR1 SGHTA, CDR2 FQGTGA. The CDR3 spells CASSPQAQGWDEQYF. CDR3 sequence (DNA): TGTGCCAGCAGCCCCCAAGCCCAGGGCTGGGACGAGCAGTACTTC.